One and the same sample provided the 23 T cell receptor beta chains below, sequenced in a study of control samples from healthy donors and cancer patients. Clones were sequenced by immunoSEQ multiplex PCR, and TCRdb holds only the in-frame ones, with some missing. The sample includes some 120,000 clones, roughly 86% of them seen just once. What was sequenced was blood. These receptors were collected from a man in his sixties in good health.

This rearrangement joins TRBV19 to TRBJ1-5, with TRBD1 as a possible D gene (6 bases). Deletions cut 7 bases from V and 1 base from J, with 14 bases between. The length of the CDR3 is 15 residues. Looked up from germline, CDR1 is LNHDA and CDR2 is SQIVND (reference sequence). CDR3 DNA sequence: TGTGCCAGTACTGGGGGACAATGGAGCAATCAGCCCCAGCATTTT. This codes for CASTGGQWSNQPQHF.

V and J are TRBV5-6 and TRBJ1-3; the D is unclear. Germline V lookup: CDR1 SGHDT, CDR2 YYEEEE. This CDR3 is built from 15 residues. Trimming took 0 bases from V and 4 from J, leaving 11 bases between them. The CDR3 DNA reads TGTGCCAGCAGCTTGGCCGGGAGAGAAGGAAACACCATATATTTT. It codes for CASSLAGREGNTIYF.

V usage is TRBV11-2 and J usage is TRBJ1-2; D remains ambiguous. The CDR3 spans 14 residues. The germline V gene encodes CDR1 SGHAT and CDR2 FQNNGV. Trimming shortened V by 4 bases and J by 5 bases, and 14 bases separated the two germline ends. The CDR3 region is CASSSGREVYGYTF. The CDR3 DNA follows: TGTGCCAGCAGCTCGGGGAGGGAAGTATATGGCTACACCTTC.

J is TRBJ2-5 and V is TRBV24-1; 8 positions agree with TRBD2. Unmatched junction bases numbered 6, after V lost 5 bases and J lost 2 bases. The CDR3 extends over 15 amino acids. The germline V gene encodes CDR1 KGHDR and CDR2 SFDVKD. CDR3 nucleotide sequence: TGTGCCACCAGTGTCTCGCGGGGGGCACAAGAGACCCAGTACTTC. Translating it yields CATSVSRGAQETQYF.

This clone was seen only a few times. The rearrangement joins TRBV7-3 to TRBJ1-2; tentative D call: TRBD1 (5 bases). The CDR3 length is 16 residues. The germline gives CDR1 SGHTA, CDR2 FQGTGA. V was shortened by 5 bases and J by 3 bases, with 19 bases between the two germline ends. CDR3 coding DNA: TGTGCCAGCAGCCCGACAGCCAGGGTAGCGGACTATGGCTACACCTTC. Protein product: CASSPTARVADYGYTF.

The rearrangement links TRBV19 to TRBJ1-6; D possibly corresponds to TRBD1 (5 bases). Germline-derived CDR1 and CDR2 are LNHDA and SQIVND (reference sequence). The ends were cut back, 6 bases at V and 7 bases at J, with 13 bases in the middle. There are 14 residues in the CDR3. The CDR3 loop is CASRGRGENSPLHF. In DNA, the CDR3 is TGTGCCAGTAGGGGCCGGGGGGAAAATTCACCCCTCCACTTT.

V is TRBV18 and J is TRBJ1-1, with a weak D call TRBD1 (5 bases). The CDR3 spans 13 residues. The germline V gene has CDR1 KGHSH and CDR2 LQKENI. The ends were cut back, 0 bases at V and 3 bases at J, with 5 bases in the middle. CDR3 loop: CASSPPGDTEAFF. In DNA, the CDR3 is TGTGCCAGCTCACCACCGGGGGACACTGAAGCTTTCTTT.

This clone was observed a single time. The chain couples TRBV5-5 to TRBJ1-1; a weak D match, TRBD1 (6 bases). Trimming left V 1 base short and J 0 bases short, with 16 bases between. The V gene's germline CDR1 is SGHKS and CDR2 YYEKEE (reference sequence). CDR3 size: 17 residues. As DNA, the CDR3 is TGTGCCAGCAGCTTGCACTTGGGGGGGCCTCTGAACACTGAAGCTTTCTTT. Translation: CASSLHLGGPLNTEAFF.

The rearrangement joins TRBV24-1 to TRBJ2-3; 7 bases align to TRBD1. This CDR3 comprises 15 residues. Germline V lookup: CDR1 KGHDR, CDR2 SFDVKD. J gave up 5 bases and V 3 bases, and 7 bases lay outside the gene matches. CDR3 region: CATSDPGTALDTQYF. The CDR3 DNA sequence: TGTGCCACCAGTGATCCGGGGACAGCGCTAGATACGCAGTATTTT.

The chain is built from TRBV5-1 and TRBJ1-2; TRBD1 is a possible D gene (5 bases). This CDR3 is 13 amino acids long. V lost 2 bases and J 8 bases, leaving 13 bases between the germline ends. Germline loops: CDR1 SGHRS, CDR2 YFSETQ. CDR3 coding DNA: TGCGCCAGCAGCTTCCTGGCAGGGCAAGGCTACACCTTC. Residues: CASSFLAGQGYTF.

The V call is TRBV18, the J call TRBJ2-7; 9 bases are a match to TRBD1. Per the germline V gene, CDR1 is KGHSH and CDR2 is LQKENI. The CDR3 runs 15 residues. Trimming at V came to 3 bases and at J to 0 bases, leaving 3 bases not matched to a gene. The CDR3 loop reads CASSPGTGSSYEQYF. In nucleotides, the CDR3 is TGTGCCAGCTCACCCGGGACAGGGAGCTCCTACGAGCAGTACTTC.

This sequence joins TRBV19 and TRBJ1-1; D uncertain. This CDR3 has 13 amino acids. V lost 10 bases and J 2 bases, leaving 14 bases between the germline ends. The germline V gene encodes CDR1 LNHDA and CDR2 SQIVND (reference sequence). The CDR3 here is CATSSQRNTEAFF. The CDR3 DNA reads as TGTGCCACTAGCTCACAGAGAAACACTGAAGCTTTCTTT.

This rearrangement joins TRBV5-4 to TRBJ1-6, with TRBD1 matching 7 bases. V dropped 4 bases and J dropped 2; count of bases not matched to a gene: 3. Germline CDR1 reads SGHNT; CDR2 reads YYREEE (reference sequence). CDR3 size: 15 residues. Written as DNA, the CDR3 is TGTGCCAGCAGCGGGGGGACAGCCTATAATTCACCCCTCCACTTT. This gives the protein CASSGGTAYNSPLHF.

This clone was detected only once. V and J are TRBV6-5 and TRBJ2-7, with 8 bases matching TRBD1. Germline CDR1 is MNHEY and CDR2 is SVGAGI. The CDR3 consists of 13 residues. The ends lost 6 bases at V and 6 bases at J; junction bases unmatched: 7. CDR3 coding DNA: TGTGCCAGCAGCGATATCACAGGGGGCGAGCAGTACTTC. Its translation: CASSDITGGEQYF.

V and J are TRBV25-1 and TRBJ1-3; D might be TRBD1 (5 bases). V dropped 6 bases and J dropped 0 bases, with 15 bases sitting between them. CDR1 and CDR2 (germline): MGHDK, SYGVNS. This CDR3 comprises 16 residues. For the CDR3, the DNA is TGTGCCAGCAGCCCGCCGGGACGGAGCTCTGGAAACACCATATATTTT. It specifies CASSPPGRSSGNTIYF.

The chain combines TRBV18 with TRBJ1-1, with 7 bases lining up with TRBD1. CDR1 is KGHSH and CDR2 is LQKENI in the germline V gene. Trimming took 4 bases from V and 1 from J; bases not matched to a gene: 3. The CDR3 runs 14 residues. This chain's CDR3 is CASSLGTENTEAFF. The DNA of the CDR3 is TGTGCCAGCTCACTCGGGACAGAGAACACTGAAGCTTTCTTT.

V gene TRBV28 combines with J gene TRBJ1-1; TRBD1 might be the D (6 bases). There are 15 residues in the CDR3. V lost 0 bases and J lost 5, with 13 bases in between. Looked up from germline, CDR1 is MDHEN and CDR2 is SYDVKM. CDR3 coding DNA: TGTGCCAGCAGTTTATGGGGGGCAGGGGAGACTGAAGCTTTCTTT. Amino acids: CASSLWGAGETEAFF.

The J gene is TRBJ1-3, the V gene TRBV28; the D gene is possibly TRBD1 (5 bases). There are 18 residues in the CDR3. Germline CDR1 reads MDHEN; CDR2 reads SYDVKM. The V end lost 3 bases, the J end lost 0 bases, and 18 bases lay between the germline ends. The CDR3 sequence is CASSFEGVVRFSGNTIYF. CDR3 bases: TGTGCCAGCAGTTTTGAAGGGGTTGTAAGGTTCTCTGGAAACACCATATATTTT.

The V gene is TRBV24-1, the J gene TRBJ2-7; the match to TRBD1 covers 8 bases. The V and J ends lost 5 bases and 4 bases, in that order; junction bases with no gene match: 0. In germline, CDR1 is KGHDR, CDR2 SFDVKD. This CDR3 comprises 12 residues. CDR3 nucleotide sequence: TGTGCCACCAGTGGACAGGGGTACGAGCAGTACTTC. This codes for CATSGQGYEQYF.

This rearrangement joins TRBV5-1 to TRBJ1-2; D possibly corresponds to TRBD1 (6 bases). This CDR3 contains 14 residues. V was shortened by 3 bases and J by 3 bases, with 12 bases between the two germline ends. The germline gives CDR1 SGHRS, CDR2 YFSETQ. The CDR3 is CASSSRGADYGYTF. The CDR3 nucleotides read TGCGCCAGCAGCTCCCGGGGGGCGGACTATGGCTACACCTTC.

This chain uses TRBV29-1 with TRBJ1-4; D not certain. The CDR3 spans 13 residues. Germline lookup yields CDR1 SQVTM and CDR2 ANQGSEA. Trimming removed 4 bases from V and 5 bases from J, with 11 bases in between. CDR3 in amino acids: CSVVAGVNEKLFF. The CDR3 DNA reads TGCAGCGTTGTGGCAGGCGTAAATGAAAAACTGTTTTTT.

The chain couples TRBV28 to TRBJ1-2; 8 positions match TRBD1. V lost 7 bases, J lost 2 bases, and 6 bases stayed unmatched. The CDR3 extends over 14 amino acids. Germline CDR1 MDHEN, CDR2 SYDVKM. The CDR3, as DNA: TGTGCCAGCAAAAGTACAGGGGGGAACTATGGCTACACCTTC. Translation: CASKSTGGNYGYTF.

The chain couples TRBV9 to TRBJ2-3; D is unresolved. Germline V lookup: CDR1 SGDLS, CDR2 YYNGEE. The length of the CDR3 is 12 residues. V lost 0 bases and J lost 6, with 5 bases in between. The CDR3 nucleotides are TGTGCCAGCAGCGTAGGAGAGGATACGCAGTATTTT. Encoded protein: CASSVGEDTQYF.